This T cell receptor (beta chain) was sequenced during a study of blood T cell repertoires in COVID-19. Some clones are missing from TCRdb's copy, which holds only in-frame ones; the method was immunoSEQ multiplex PCR. The sample includes over 400,000 clones, approximately 86% of them seen just once. The sequencing input was PBMCs or T cells enriched from blood (not recorded which). This sequence originates from a woman aged 60-70 years who had recovered from COVID-19.

The CDR3 nucleotides read TGTGCCAGCAGCCCCGGGGGGTATAATTCACCCCTCCACTTT. Translating gives CASSPGGYNSPLHF. The chain joins TRBV6-2 or TRBV6-3 to TRBJ1-6; TRBD1 might be the D (5 bases). Trimming stripped 6 bases from V and 4 bases from J, with 10 bases between. Germline CDR1 MNHEY, CDR2 SVGEGT. CDR3 length equals 14 residues.